Listed here are 4 T cell receptor beta chains from one sample, sequenced in a study of blood T cells in healthy people across ages. With a J-beta primer mix and a sample-barcoded 5' primer, a second PCR ran about 7 to 12 cycles. TCRdb reprocessed the 5' RACE reads with MiXCR, giving one entry per CDR3 protein. The table records fewer than 900,000 distinct CDR3 sequences, around 46% of them present only once. Sequencing input: blood. These receptors were taken from a woman in her sixties in good health.

This chain uses TRBV20-1 with TRBJ2-7; no firm D call. CDR3 length: 11 amino acids. V was cut by 5 bases and J by 4 bases, with 9 bases left in between. Per germline, CDR1 DFQATT and CDR2 SNEGSKA (reference sequence). This CDR3 is CSALTDYEQYF. The CDR3 nucleotides read TGCAGTGCTCTGACTGATTACGAGCAGTACTTC.

Comment on this clonotype: Compared with germline, one end of the junction differs, possibly owing to a read error. The chain combines TRBV9 with TRBJ2-5; 9 bases fit TRBD1. The CDR3 has 14 amino acids. Germline CDR1 reads SGDLS; CDR2 reads YYNGEE. CDR3: CASSVGTGMETRYF. DNA of the CDR3: TGCGCCAGCAGCGTAGGGACAGGGATGGAGACCCGGTACTTC.

The rearrangement links TRBV7-9 to TRBJ2-7; 9 bases align to TRBD2. The CDR3 has 14 amino acids. Germline V gives CDR1 SEHNR, CDR2 FQNEAQ (reference sequence). The V and J ends lost 8 bases and 0 bases, in that order; junction bases with no gene match: 5. Here the CDR3 DNA reads TGTGCCAGCGGAAATAGCGGGAGCTCCTACGAGCAGTACTTC. Its translation is CASGNSGSSYEQYF.

Concerning this clonotype itself: A much larger clone differs by one base, so this may be a read error. The V and J genes are TRBV20-1 and TRBJ2-7; D ambiguous. Trimming removed 3 bases at V and 5 bases at J, with 14 bases between. CDR1 and CDR2 (germline): DFQATT, SNEGSKA (reference sequence). The CDR3 consists of 13 residues. The CDR3 DNA sequence: TGCAGTGCTAGTCGGCACCGTGGGCACGAGCAGTACTTC. It yields the protein CSASRHRGHEQYF.